This T cell receptor beta chain was retrieved from a study of technical replicates of blood from several donors. The assay was immunoSEQ multiplex PCR, and TCRdb's table has in-frame clones only and misses some. Among 70,000 or so clones listed, 88% were seen once. The CDR3 runs to 14 residues. Trimming cost V 3 bases and J 5 bases, with 17 bases left between them. Per the germline V gene, CDR1 is GTSNPN and CDR2 is SVGIG (reference sequence). This chain uses TRBV30 with TRBJ2-7, with TRBD2 as a possible D gene (5 bases). The TCR sequence derives from a human donor in good health. Some clones in this sample may be carry-over from other donors' samples. Sequencing was performed on PBMCs. The DNA for the CDR3 is TGTGCCTGGAGCCTCGGCTCAACTAGGGACGAGCAGTACTTC. Translation gives CAWSLGSTRDEQYF.